The 20 T cell receptor beta chains given below trace back to one sample, sequenced in a study of blood T cells in healthy people across ages. Using a J-beta primer mix together with a sample-barcoded 5' primer, a second PCR was run for about 6 to 11 cycles. TCRdb fed the 5' RACE reads into MiXCR, producing one record per CDR3 protein. The sample shows about 680,000 distinct CDR3 sequences, approximately 50% of them seen only once. Sequencing was performed on blood. Source of these receptors: a woman aged 55-69 years in good health.

This sequence joins TRBV29-1 and TRBJ2-3; 7 bases line up with TRBD1. CDR1 and CDR2 (germline): SQVTM, ANQGSEA. The CDR3 is made up of 13 amino acids. J was trimmed by 0 bases and V by 8 bases; bases with no gene match: 5. DNA of the CDR3: TGCAGCATAACAGGGGTTAGCACAGATACGCAGTATTTT. Its translation: CSITGVSTDTQYF.

The rearrangement links TRBV20-1 to TRBJ2-3, with TRBD2 identical over 10 bases. Germline assignment: CDR1 DFQATT and CDR2 SNEGSKA (reference sequence). V lost 1 base and J lost 2; bases outside the gene matches: 6. The CDR3 is 16 amino acids. As DNA, the CDR3 is TGCAGTGCTAGAGGGCTAGCGGGAGTGGCCACAGATACGCAGTATTTT. Protein product: CSARGLAGVATDTQYF.

This clonotype was counted only a few times. V is TRBV29-1 and J is TRBJ2-5, with 8 bases matching TRBD2. The CDR3 extends over 15 amino acids. V lost 4 bases to trimming and J lost 5 bases; unmatched junction nucleotides: 12. Germline assignment: CDR1 SQVTM and CDR2 ANQGSEA. CDR3 in amino acids: CSVAATAGAYETQYF. DNA of the CDR3: TGCAGCGTTGCAGCCACAGCGGGAGCATATGAGACCCAGTACTTC.

V gene TRBV29-1 combines with J gene TRBJ2-4; D uncertain. The CDR3 sequence is 11 residues long. V was clipped by 4 bases and J by 8 bases, with 9 bases between them. CDR1 SQVTM and CDR2 ANQGSEA come from the germline V gene. CDR3 amino acids: CSVGEWYIQYF. CDR3 DNA sequence: TGCAGCGTTGGAGAGTGGTACATTCAGTACTTC. Complete variable domain (other parts from reference TRBV29-1 and TRBJ2-4): SAVISQKPSRDICQRGTSLTIQCQVDSQVTMMFWYRQQPGQSLTLIATANQGSEATYESGFVIDKFPISRPNLTFSTLTVSNMSPEDSSIYLCSVGEWYIQYFGAGTRLSVL.

The sample holds many counts of this clonotype. V is TRBV24-1 and J is TRBJ2-1; 9 nucleotides agree with TRBD2. V trimming: 5 bases; J trimming: 8 bases; junction bases outside the gene matches: 12. Germline loops: CDR1 KGHDR, CDR2 SFDVKD. The CDR3 is 16 amino acids. The CDR3 sequence is CATSAPTGTSIHEQFF. CDR3 DNA: TGTGCCACCAGTGCTCCAACCGGGACTAGCATCCATGAGCAGTTCTTC.

This chain uses TRBV4-2 with TRBJ2-1, with D possibly being TRBD2 (6 bases). Germline loops: CDR1 LGHNA, CDR2 YNFKEQ. This CDR3 has 16 amino acids. V dropped 6 bases and J dropped 2 bases, with 17 bases sitting between them. This chain's CDR3 is CASRRGTSGTYNEQFF. The CDR3 bases are TGTGCCAGCAGACGCGGGACCAGTGGAACCTACAATGAGCAGTTCTTC.

This clonotype was seen a few times. The rearrangement links TRBV28 to TRBJ2-7, with 10 bases aligning to TRBD2. From germline, CDR1 is MDHEN and CDR2 SYDVKM. V trimming: 6 bases; J trimming: 0 bases; junction bases outside the gene matches: 11. This CDR3 spans 17 amino acids. The CDR3 loop is CASRLAGLRFGSYEQYF. The CDR3 region has the DNA TGTGCCAGCAGACTAGCGGGATTACGGTTTGGCTCCTACGAGCAGTACTTC.

This clonotype was counted only a few times. V usage is TRBV9 and J usage is TRBJ1-4, with D tentatively TRBD1 (6 bases). The ends were cut back, 3 bases at V and 8 bases at J, with 26 bases in the middle. This CDR3 is 18 amino acids long. Germline lookup yields CDR1 SGDLS and CDR2 YYNGEE. DNA for the CDR3: TGTGCCAGCAGCGGCAATGAAGGATGGGCAGGGGTTGGCGAAAAACTGTTTTTT. Translated, it gives CASSGNEGWAGVGEKLFF.

This clonotype was seen more than once but under ten times. This rearrangement joins TRBV5-4 to TRBJ2-1; a possible D gene is TRBD2 (5 bases). Germline V gene data show CDR1 as SGHNT and CDR2 as YYREEE (reference sequence). CDR3 size: 14 residues. The V gene lost 3 bases and the J gene lost 4 bases, with 11 bases spanning the gap. CDR3 DNA: TGTGCCAGCAGCTCGGCGGGCGGTTACAATGAGCAGTTCTTC. Translating gives CASSSAGGYNEQFF.

This chain joins TRBV20-1 and TRBJ2-1, with 7 bases aligning to TRBD2. Germline V gives CDR1 DFQATT, CDR2 SNEGSKA (reference sequence). The J segment lost 1 base and the V segment lost 5 bases, leaving 14 bases of the junction unmatched. CDR3 length equals 17 residues. CDR3 DNA: TGCAGTGCTCAAGGACTAGTAGGGAGCCGGTCCTACAATGAGCAGTTCTTC. Amino acid sequence: CSAQGLVGSRSYNEQFF.

This clonotype turned up a few times. V and J are TRBV20-1 and TRBJ1-2; weak D call: TRBD1 (5 bases). V was shortened by 0 bases and J by 5 bases, with 16 bases between the two germline ends. The CDR3 contains 15 residues. CDR1 DFQATT and CDR2 SNEGSKA come from the germline V gene (reference sequence). This CDR3 reads CSARDFGGLGYGYTF. For the CDR3, the DNA is TGCAGTGCTAGAGATTTTGGGGGTCTTGGATATGGCTACACCTTC.

The gene calls are TRBV5-1 and TRBJ2-5; D remains ambiguous. The CDR3 covers 17 residues. V was shortened by 0 bases and J by 5 bases, with 20 bases between the two germline ends. Germline CDR1 is SGHRS and CDR2 is YFSETQ. CDR3 in amino acids: CASSLGAPVGAAETQYF. The CDR3 DNA follows: TGCGCCAGCAGCTTGGGGGCCCCCGTTGGAGCCGCGGAGACCCAGTACTTC.

In DNA, the CDR3 is TGTGCCAGCAGCTTTCTACTAGCGGGAGCCCCTATCGACACCGGGGAGCTGTTTTTT. As protein: CASSFLLAGAPIDTGELFF. The V gene is TRBV7-8, the J gene TRBJ2-2; TRBD2 agrees at 11 bases. This CDR3 has 19 amino acids. CDR1 is SGHVS and CDR2 is FQNEAQ in the germline V gene. J gave up 3 bases and V 3 bases, and 12 bases lay outside the gene matches. Full variable domain (missing parts from reference TRBV7-8 and TRBJ2-2): GAGVSQSPRYKVAKRGQDVALRCDPISGHVSLFWYQQALGQGPEFLTYFQNEAQLDKSGLPSDRFFAERPEGSVSTLKIQRTQQEDSAVYLCASSFLLAGAPIDTGELFFGEGSRLTVL.

As to this clonotype: A read error may account for a junction end that differs from germline. This chain connects TRBV11-3 to TRBJ2-5, with D possibly matching TRBD1 (6 bases). The CDR3 is 15 residues long. CDR1 and CDR2 (germline): SGHNT, YENEEA. The CDR3: CVSSLGGQSEETQYF. The CDR3, as DNA: TGTGTCAGCAGCTTAGGAGGACAGTCCGAAGAGACCCAGTACTTC. The complete variable domain, with remaining parts taken from reference TRBV11-3 and TRBJ2-5, reads EAGVVQSPRYKIIEKKQPVAFWCNPISGHNTLYWYLQNLGQGPELLIRYENEEAVDDSQLPKDRFSAERLKGVDSTLKIQPAELGDSAVYLCVSSLGGQSEETQYFGPGTRLLVL.

This clonotype was counted between two and nine times. The chain uses TRBV5-1 and TRBJ2-3; maybe TRBD2 (6 bases). CDR3 length: 15 amino acids. Trimming cost V 0 bases and J 4 bases, with 12 bases left between them. CDR1 is SGHRS and CDR2 is YFSETQ in the germline V gene. As DNA, the CDR3 is TGCGCCAGCAGCTTGGCCGCGGGATCAGCAGATACGCAGTATTTT. Amino acid sequence: CASSLAAGSADTQYF. The variable domain in full, completed from reference TRBV5-1 and TRBJ2-3, reads KAGVTQTPRYLIKTRGQQVTLSCSPISGHRSVSWYQQTPGQGLQFLFEYFSETQRNKGNFPGRFSGRQFSNSRSEMNVSTLELGDSALYLCASSLAAGSADTQYFGPGTRLTVL.

The chain combines TRBV14 with TRBJ2-3; D not resolved. Germline V gene sequence: CDR1 SGHDN, CDR2 FVKESK. V lost 0 bases and J lost 5, with 9 bases in between. CDR3 size: 14 residues. Here the CDR3 DNA reads TGTGCCAGCAGCCAAGATTGGAAACGAGATACGCAGTATTTT. It is translated as CASSQDWKRDTQYF.

This rearrangement joins TRBV7-2 to TRBJ2-3; D not certain. Germline V gene lookup returns CDR1 SGHTA and CDR2 FQGNSA. Deletions cut 3 bases from V and 6 bases from J, with 7 bases between. This CDR3 contains 12 residues. CDR3 in DNA: TGTGCCAGCAGCTTCATAGTGGATACGCAGTATTTT. Translation: CASSFIVDTQYF.

The J gene is TRBJ1-2, the V gene TRBV7-2; 8 nucleotides match TRBD1. CDR3 length: 15 residues. The ends lost 3 bases at V and 0 bases at J; junction bases unmatched: 3. Germline lookup yields CDR1 SGHTA and CDR2 FQGNSA. The chain's CDR3 is CASSFATGANYGYTF. The CDR3 DNA sequence: TGTGCCAGCAGCTTCGCGACAGGGGCTAACTATGGCTACACCTTC.

This clonotype was counted a few times. The CDR3, as DNA: TGCGCCAGCGGTAGGACGGACCTAGACCGCACAGATACGCAGTATTTT. The encoded protein is CASGRTDLDRTDTQYF. The J gene is TRBJ2-3, the V gene TRBV23-1; unclear D gene. TRBV23-1 is filed as an ORF, its function uncertain. The CDR3 runs 16 residues. The V end lost 8 bases, the J end lost 1 base, and 19 bases lay between the germline ends.

In this sample, this clonotype turned up a few times. The chain carries TRBV2 and TRBJ2-1, with 14 bases fitting TRBD2. The germline gives CDR1 SNHLY, CDR2 FYNNEI. CDR3 length: 21 amino acids. V lost 5 bases and J lost 1; bases outside the gene matches: 16. CDR3 amino acids: CASSNADTGLAGVGSYNEQFF. The CDR3 bases are TGTGCCAGCAGTAATGCAGACACGGGACTAGCGGGAGTAGGGTCCTACAATGAGCAGTTCTTC.